This T cell receptor beta chain emerged from a study of radiotherapy plus CTLA-4 blockade in lung cancer (dated by TCRdb to 2016 to 2019). Looking at the study overall: Objective responses occurred in about 20% of enrolled patients, and 30% to 40% achieved disease control. What the research found in general, with its limitations: Increased serum interferon-beta after radiation, together with early dynamic changes in blood T cell clones, were reported to be the strongest predictors of response. After treatment with radiotherapy and ipilimumab, TCR clones that came from tumors expanded in the peripheral blood.

Libraries were constructed by the immunoSEQ multiplex PCR assay. This immuneACCESS table, as held by TCRdb, lists in-frame sequences with V and J called but not all clones. Of the missing ones, under half trace to an unresolved V gene in checked studies; the others have no known cause. This sample is represented by some 67,000 clones; 76% of them were singletons. More than 15% of the sample goes to the ten largest clones. V is pared back by 6 bases and J by 7 bases, with 7 bases lying between the germline termini. CDR1 and CDR2 are read off the germline V gene as MDHEN and SYDVKM. The CDR3 covers 12 residues, taking in both the cysteine and the phenylalanine. This entry keeps only the CDR3 DNA: 36 bases, framed from base 1. A single count supports this clone. Its target antigen remains unknown. Per-base quality was not reported, and no clone a single base away is much larger than it. The study evaluated CTLA-4 blockade (ipilimumab) given together with focal radiation therapy in patients who had chemo-refractory metastatic non-small-cell lung cancer.

The receptor chain draws on TRBV28 and TRBJ1-6; tentative D gene TRBD1, with 5 bases matching. The sequences come from peripheral blood, collected from a patient treated with radiotherapy plus ipilimumab. This clonotype was obtained from a human donor with non-small cell lung cancer whose response to radiotherapy plus ipilimumab could not be evaluated. Some clones in this sample may be carry-over from other donors' samples. The CDR3 is CASRGANSPLHF. The sequenced DNA is TGTGCCAGCAGAGGGGCAAATTCACCCCTCCACTTT.